These 19 T cell receptor beta chains were sequenced from one sample in a study of T cell responses to AZD1222 COVID-19 vaccine. Clones were read by immunoSEQ multiplex PCR, and TCRdb kept only the in-frame ones, dropping some. The sample lists 73,000 or so clones, more than 70% occurring once. The source material was peripheral blood, sampled on day 0 of AZD1222 vaccination. The receptor set was obtained from an adult in good health.

The V gene is TRBV25-1, the J gene TRBJ1-5; D is undetermined. This CDR3 is 14 amino acids long. Per the germline V gene, CDR1 is MGHDK and CDR2 is SYGVNS. The V gene lost 3 bases and the J gene lost 4 bases, with 10 bases spanning the gap. The CDR3: CASSDGGANQPQHF. Written as DNA, the CDR3 is TGTGCCAGCAGTGACGGCGGTGCAAATCAGCCCCAGCATTTT.

V gene TRBV4-3 combines with J gene TRBJ2-2; TRBD2 might be the D (5 bases). The germline CDR1 and CDR2 sequences are LGHNA and YSLEER. The length of the CDR3 is 15 residues. Trimming removed 0 bases from V and 7 bases from J, with 12 bases in between. The CDR3 sequence is CASSQETMAIGELFF. The CDR3 nucleotides read TGCGCCAGCAGCCAAGAGACTATGGCAATCGGGGAGCTGTTTTTT.

J is TRBJ1-2 and V is TRBV9; D unresolved. This CDR3 is built from 14 residues. Looked up from germline, CDR1 is SGDLS and CDR2 is YYNGEE. Trimming removed 7 bases at V and 0 bases at J, with 13 bases between. This chain's CDR3 is CASGSVSANYGYTF. The CDR3 DNA sequence: TGTGCCAGCGGGTCGGTTAGTGCTAACTATGGCTACACCTTC.

In this sample, this clone turned up a few times. The chain uses TRBV5-1 and TRBJ1-4, with a possible D match to TRBD1 (5 bases). Germline lookup yields CDR1 SGHRS and CDR2 YFSETQ. The CDR3 totals 16 residues. V lost 2 bases and J 5 bases, leaving 16 bases between the germline ends. Here the CDR3 reads CASSFSSGGGNEKLFF. In DNA, the CDR3 is TGCGCCAGCAGCTTTTCCTCCGGCGGGGGGAATGAAAAACTGTTTTTT. Using reference TRBV5-1 and TRBJ1-4 for the parts outside the CDR3, the full variable domain is KAGVTQTPRYLIKTRGQQVTLSCSPISGHRSVSWYQQTPGQGLQFLFEYFSETQRNKGNFPGRFSGRQFSNSRSEMNVSTLELGDSALYLCASSFSSGGGNEKLFFGSGTQLSVL.

V is TRBV5-1 and J is TRBJ2-7; possible D gene TRBD1, 6 bases. The germline V gene has CDR1 SGHRS and CDR2 YFSETQ. The CDR3 has 15 amino acids. V dropped 7 bases and J dropped 2 bases, with 19 bases sitting between them. CDR3: CASRIGDNPTYEQYF. DNA of the CDR3: TGCGCCAGCCGAATCGGGGACAACCCGACCTACGAGCAGTACTTC.

The J gene is TRBJ1-1, the V gene TRBV2, with a weak D call TRBD1 (5 bases). Trimming stripped 7 bases from V and 4 bases from J, with 16 bases between. This CDR3 region has 14 residues. CDR1 is SNHLY, CDR2 FYNNEI, per germline. In DNA form, the CDR3 reads TGTGCCAGCACCAGACAGACCGGGACCACTGAAGCTTTCTTT. This codes for CASTRQTGTTEAFF.

This chain joins TRBV20-1 and TRBJ1-6; tentatively, D is TRBD1 (5 bases). V was pared by 7 bases and J by 11 bases, with 6 bases between. This CDR3 comprises 9 residues. Germline CDR1 is DFQATT and CDR2 is SNEGSKA (reference sequence). Here the CDR3 DNA reads TGCAGTGGGGGGACACCCCTCCACTTT. Translation gives CSGGTPLHF.

This chain connects TRBV7-8 to TRBJ1-2, with 7 bases fitting TRBD1. Germline trimming cut 3 bases from V and 7 bases from J; bases unmatched to any gene: 5. Germline CDR1 is SGHVS and CDR2 is FQNEAQ. This CDR3 has 13 amino acids. CDR3 sequence reads: CASSLVGGAGYTF. The CDR3 region has the DNA TGTGCCAGCAGCTTGGTAGGGGGCGCTGGCTACACCTTC.

The rearrangement uses TRBV11-2 and TRBJ1-1; D might be TRBD1 (5 bases). Trimming left V 2 bases short and J 0 bases short, with 10 bases between. The CDR3 sequence is 15 residues long. The germline V gene has CDR1 SGHAT and CDR2 FQNNGV. The chain's CDR3 is CASSLRGGMNTEAFF. In DNA form, the CDR3 reads TGTGCCAGCAGCTTAAGGGGAGGTATGAACACTGAAGCTTTCTTT.

The chain joins TRBV2 to TRBJ2-1; possibly TRBD1 or TRBD2 for D (5 bases each). Trimming removed 0 bases at V and 7 bases at J, with 7 bases between. CDR1 and CDR2 from the germline V gene are SNHLY and FYNNEI. This CDR3 is 13 amino acids long. CDR3 residues: CASSEAWGNEQFF. The DNA of the CDR3 is TGTGCCAGCAGTGAAGCGTGGGGGAATGAGCAGTTCTTC.

CDR3 residues: CAWSPGGGTGGDTGELFF. The DNA of the CDR3 is TGTGCCTGGTCCCCTGGCGGGGGGACCGGGGGCGACACCGGGGAGCTGTTTTTT. V usage is TRBV30 and J usage is TRBJ2-2; TRBD2 matches 8 bases. The V and J ends lost 5 bases and 3 bases, in that order; junction bases with no gene match: 17. This CDR3 has 18 amino acids. Germline loops: CDR1 GTSNPN, CDR2 SVGIG (reference sequence).

This clone has just a few counts. This chain joins TRBV19 and TRBJ1-1, with TRBD1 matching over 9 bases. V lost 6 bases, J lost 3 bases, and 5 bases stayed unmatched. CDR1 is LNHDA, CDR2 SQIVND, per germline (reference sequence). The CDR3 contains 14 residues. Here the CDR3 DNA reads TGTGCCAGTAGGACGGACAGGGGAGACACTGAAGCTTTCTTT. Protein sequence: CASRTDRGDTEAFF.

The chain combines TRBV4-1 with TRBJ2-5; no clear D gene. The CDR3 spans 15 residues. Germline CDR1 is MGHRA and CDR2 is YSYEKL. With 5 bases removed from V and 2 bases from J, the gap between germline ends came to 15 bases. The CDR3 region is CASSATRSKQETQYF. CDR3 nucleotide sequence: TGCGCCAGCAGCGCGACGCGGAGCAAACAAGAGACCCAGTACTTC.

The rearrangement links TRBV27 to TRBJ2-1; no firm D call. The CDR3 sequence is 13 residues long. V was pared by 2 bases and J by 6 bases, with 8 bases between. Germline lookup yields CDR1 MNHEY and CDR2 SMNVEV (reference sequence). CDR3 amino acids: CASSLGRFNEQFF. The CDR3 DNA sequence: TGTGCCAGCAGTTTAGGGCGTTTCAATGAGCAGTTCTTC.

The rearrangement uses TRBV5-4 and TRBJ1-5; D may be TRBD1 (5 bases). The CDR3 is 14 residues long. Germline CDR1 SGHNT, CDR2 YYREEE (reference sequence). V lost 2 bases, J lost 7 bases, and 13 bases lay in between. CDR3 loop: CASSFGGFGQPQHF. The CDR3 DNA follows: TGTGCCAGCAGCTTTGGGGGGTTTGGCCAGCCCCAGCATTTT. Based on the CDR3 plus reference TRBV5-4 and TRBJ1-5, the full variable domain is ETGVTQSPTHLIKTRGQQVTLRCSSQSGHNTVSWYQQALGQGPQFIFQYYREEENGRGNFPPRFSGLQFPNYSSELNVNALELDDSALYLCASSFGGFGQPQHFGDGTRLSIL.

This clone was recorded once. The chain carries TRBV24-1 and TRBJ2-3; D is perhaps TRBD2 (5 bases). V gave up 2 bases and J gave up 2 bases, with 10 bases separating them. Germline-derived CDR1 and CDR2 are KGHDR and SFDVKD. The CDR3 spans 15 residues. CDR3 sequence reads: CATSDSSTNTDTQYF. The CDR3 nucleotides read TGTGCCACCAGTGATTCCTCGACTAACACAGATACGCAGTATTTT.

The J gene is TRBJ2-3, the V gene TRBV3-1 (or the pseudogene TRBV3-2), with 8 bases matching TRBD1. Per germline, CDR1 LGHDT and CDR2 YNNKEL (reference sequence). V was pared by 5 bases and J by 2 bases, with 6 bases of the junction left unmatched. This CDR3 is 15 amino acids long. The CDR3: CASSIHRGTTDTQYF. The DNA for the CDR3 is TGTGCCAGCAGCATACACAGGGGGACCACAGATACGCAGTATTTT.

The chain employs TRBV28 and TRBJ1-1, with D tentatively TRBD1 (5 bases). Deletions cut 6 bases from V and 1 base from J, with 9 bases between. This CDR3 is built from 13 residues. The germline gives CDR1 MDHEN, CDR2 SYDVKM. The CDR3: CASRGRGNTEAFF. The CDR3 region has the DNA TGTGCCAGCAGAGGGAGGGGGAACACTGAAGCTTTCTTT.

This clone came up once. V gene TRBV19 combines with J gene TRBJ2-7; D call uncertain. From germline, CDR1 is LNHDA and CDR2 SQIVND (reference sequence). CDR3 size: 15 residues. V lost 2 bases and J 5 bases, leaving 16 bases between the germline ends. CDR3 protein: CASSINGNGINEQYF. CDR3 bases: TGTGCCAGTAGTATAAACGGAAACGGCATAAACGAGCAGTACTTC.